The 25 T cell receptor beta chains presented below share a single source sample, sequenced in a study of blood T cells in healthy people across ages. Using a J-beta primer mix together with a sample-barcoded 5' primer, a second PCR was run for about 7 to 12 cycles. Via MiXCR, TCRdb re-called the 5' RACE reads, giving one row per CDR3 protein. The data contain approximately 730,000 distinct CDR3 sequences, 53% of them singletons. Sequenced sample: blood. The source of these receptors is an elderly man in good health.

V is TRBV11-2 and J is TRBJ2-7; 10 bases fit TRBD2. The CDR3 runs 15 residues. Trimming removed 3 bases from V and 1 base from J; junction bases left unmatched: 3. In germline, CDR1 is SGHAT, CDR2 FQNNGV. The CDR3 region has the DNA TGTGCCAGCAGCTTCGGAGCGGGAGGGTCCTACGAGCAGTACTTC. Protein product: CASSFGAGGSYEQYF.

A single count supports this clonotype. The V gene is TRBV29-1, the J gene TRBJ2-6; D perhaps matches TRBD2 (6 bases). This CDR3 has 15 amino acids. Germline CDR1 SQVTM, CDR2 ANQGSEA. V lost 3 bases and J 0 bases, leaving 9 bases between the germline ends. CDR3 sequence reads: CSVDGGISGANVLTF. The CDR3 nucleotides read TGCAGCGTTGATGGAGGGATCTCTGGGGCCAACGTCCTGACTTTC.

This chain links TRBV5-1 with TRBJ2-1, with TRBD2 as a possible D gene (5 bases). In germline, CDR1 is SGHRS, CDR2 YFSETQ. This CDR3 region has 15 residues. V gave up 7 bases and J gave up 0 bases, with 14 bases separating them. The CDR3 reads CASGGGGGSYNEQFF. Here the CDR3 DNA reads TGCGCCAGCGGTGGTGGTGGAGGCTCCTACAATGAGCAGTTCTTC.

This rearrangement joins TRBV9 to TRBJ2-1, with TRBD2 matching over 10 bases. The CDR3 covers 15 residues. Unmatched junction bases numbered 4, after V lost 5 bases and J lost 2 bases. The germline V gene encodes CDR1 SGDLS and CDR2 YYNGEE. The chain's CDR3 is CASSYGLAAYNEQFF. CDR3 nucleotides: TGTGCCAGCAGTTACGGACTAGCGGCCTACAATGAGCAGTTCTTC.

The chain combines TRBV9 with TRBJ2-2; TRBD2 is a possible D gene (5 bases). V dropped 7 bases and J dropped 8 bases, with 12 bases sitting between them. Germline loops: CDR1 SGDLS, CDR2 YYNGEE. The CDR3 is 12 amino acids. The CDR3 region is CASGTSGGELFF. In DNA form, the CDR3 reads TGTGCCAGCGGCACTAGTGGTGGGGAGCTGTTTTTT.

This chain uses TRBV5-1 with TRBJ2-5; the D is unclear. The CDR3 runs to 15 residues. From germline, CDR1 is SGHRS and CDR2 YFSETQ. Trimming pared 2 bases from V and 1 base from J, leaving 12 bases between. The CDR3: CASSLENLPQETQYF. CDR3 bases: TGCGCCAGCAGCTTAGAAAACCTGCCCCAAGAGACCCAGTACTTC.

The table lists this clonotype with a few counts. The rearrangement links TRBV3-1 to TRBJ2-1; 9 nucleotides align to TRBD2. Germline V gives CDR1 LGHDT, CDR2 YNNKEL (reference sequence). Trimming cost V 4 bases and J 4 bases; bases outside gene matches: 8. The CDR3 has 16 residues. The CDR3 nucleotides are TGTGCCAGCAGCCGGCCTCGGCTAGCGGGGTACAATGAGCAGTTCTTC. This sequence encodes CASSRPRLAGYNEQFF.

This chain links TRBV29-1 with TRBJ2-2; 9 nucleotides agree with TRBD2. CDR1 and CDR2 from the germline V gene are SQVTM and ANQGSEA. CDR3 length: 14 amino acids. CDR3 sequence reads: CGARLADTTGELFF. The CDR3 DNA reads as TGCGGCGCCCGACTAGCGGATACGACCGGGGAGCTGTTTTTT.

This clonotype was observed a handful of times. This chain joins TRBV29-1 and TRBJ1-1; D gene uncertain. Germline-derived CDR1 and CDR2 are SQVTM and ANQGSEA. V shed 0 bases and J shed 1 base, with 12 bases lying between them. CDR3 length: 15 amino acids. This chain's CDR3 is CSVEEGTLGNTEAFF. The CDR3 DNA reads TGCAGCGTTGAAGAGGGTACCCTGGGGAACACTGAAGCTTTCTTT.

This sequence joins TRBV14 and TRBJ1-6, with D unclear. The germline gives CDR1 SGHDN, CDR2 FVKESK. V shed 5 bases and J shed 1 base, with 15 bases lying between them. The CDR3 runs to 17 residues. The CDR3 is CASSGKKRESYNSPLHF. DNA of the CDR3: TGTGCCAGCAGCGGAAAGAAGAGGGAATCCTATAATTCACCCCTCCACTTT.

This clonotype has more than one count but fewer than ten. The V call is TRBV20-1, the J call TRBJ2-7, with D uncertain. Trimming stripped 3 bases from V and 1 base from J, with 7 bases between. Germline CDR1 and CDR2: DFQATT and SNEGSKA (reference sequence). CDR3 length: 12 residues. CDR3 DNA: TGCAGTGCTAGCAGATTGTCCTACGAGCAGTACTTC. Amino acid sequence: CSASRLSYEQYF.

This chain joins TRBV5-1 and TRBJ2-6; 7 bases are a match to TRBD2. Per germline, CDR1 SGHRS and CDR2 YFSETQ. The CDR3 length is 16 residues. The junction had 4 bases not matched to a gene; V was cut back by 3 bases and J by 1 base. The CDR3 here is CASSYEGGSGANVLTF. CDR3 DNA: TGCGCCAGCAGCTACGAGGGAGGGTCTGGGGCCAACGTCCTGACTTTC.

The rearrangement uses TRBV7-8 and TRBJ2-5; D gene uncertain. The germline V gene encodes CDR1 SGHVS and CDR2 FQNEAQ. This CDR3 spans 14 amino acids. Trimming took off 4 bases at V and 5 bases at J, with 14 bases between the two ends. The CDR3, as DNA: TGTGCCAGCAGCTCCATGCTGCCATTGGAGACCCAGTACTTC. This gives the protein CASSSMLPLETQYF.

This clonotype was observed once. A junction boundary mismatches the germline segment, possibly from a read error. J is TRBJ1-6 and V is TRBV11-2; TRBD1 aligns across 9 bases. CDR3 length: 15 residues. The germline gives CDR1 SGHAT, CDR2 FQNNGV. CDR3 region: CAGSSGQGRNSPLHF. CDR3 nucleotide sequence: TGTGCCGGCAGCTCCGGACAGGGGAGAAATTCACCCCTCCACTTT.

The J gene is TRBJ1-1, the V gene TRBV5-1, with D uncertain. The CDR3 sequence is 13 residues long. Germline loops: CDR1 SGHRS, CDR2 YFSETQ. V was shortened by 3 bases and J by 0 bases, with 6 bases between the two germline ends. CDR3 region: CASSWNLNTEAFF. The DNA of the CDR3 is TGCGCCAGCAGCTGGAATCTGAACACTGAAGCTTTCTTT.

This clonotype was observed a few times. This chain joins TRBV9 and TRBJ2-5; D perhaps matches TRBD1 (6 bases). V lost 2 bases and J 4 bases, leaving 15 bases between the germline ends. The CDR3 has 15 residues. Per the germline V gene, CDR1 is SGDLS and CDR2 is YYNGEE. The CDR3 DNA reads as TGTGCCAGCAGCGTTCAGGGGACCCCTACAGAGACCCAGTACTTC. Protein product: CASSVQGTPTETQYF.

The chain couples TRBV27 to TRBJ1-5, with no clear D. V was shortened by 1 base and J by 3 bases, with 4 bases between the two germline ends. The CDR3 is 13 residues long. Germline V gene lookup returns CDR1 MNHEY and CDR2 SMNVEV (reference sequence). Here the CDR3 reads CASSLYTNQPQHF. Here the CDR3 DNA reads TGTGCCAGCAGTTTATACACCAATCAGCCCCAGCATTTT.

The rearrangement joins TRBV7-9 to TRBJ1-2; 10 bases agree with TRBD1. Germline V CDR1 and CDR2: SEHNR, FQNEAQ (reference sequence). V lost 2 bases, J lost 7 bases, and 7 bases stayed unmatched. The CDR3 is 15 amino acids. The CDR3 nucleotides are TGTGCCAGCAGCTTACGGACAGGGGGGGGGCTTGGCTACACCTTC. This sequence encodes CASSLRTGGGLGYTF.

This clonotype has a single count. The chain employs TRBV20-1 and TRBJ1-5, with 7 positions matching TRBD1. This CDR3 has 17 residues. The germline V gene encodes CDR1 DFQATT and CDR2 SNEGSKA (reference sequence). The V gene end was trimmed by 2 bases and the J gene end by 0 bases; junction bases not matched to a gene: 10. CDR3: CSARSPTGVYSNQPQHF. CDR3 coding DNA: TGCAGTGCTAGATCCCCCACAGGGGTCTATAGCAATCAGCCCCAGCATTTT.

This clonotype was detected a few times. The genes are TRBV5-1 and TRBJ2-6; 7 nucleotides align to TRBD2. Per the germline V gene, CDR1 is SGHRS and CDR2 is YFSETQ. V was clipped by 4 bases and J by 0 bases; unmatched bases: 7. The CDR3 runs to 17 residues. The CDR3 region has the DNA TGCGCCAGCAGCCCGGGAGGACTCCACTCTGGGGCCAACGTCCTGACTTTC. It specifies CASSPGGLHSGANVLTF.

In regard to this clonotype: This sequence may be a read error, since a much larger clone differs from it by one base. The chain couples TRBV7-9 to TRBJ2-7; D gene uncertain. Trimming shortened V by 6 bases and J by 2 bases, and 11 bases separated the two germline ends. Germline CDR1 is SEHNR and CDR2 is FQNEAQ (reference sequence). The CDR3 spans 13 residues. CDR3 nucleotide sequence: TGTGCCAGCAGACCTACCGACACCTACGAGCAGTACTTC. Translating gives CASRPTDTYEQYF.

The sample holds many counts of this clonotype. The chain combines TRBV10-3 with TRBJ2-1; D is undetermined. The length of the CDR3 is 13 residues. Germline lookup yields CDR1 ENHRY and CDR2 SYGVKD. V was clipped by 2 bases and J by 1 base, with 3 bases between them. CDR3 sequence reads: CAISEPSYNEQFF. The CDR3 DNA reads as TGTGCCATCAGTGAGCCGTCCTACAATGAGCAGTTCTTC.

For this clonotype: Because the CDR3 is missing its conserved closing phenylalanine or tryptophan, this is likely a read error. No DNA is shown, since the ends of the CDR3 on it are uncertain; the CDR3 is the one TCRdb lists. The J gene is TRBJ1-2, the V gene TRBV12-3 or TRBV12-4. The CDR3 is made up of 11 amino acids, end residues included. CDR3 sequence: CASSSIYGHTV.

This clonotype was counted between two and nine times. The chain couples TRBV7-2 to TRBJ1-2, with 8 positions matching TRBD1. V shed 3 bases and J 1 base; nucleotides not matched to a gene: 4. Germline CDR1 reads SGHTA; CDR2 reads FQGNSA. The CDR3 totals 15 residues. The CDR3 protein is CASSLNRGDNYGYTF. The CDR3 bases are TGTGCCAGCAGCTTGAACAGGGGGGATAACTATGGCTACACCTTC.

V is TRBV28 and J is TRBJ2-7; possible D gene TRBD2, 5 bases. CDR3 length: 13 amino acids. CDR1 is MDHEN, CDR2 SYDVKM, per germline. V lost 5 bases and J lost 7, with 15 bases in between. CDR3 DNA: TGTGCCAGCAGTCAAAGACTACCCGGGGAGCAGTACTTC. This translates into CASSQRLPGEQYF.